This TCR beta chain originates from a study of shared clonotypes between healthy human individuals. The study's findings and limits: The authors expected sequencing depth to affect clonotype sharing among donors.

Donors comprised only Caucasian adults living in Nashville, Tennessee. Over several immunoSEQ plates, each subset's genomic DNA was distributed in even portions. Original methodology: Because ImmunoSEQ provided only junction sequences with no quality scores, the filtering differed. Sequencing was performed with immunoSEQ multiplex PCR; in TCRdb, only in-frame clones are kept and a portion is missing. The V and J calls and clone size come from that table; D and trimming were worked out from the DNA. The table lists fewer than 600,000 clones, around 77% of them singletons. The ends were cut back, 2 bases at V and 2 bases at J, with 10 bases in the middle. There are 15 residues in the CDR3. The germline V gene encodes CDR1 MGHRA and CDR2 YSYEKL. With regard to this clone: Its target is unknown.

This rearrangement joins TRBV4-1 to TRBJ2-1; no clear D. Sequenced input: PBMCs. The source is a woman in her thirties or forties in good health. Some clones in this sample may be carry-over from other donors' samples. Written as DNA, the CDR3 is TGCGCCAGCAGCCAACCGAGTGGGCCCTACAATGAGCAGTTCTTC. It is translated as CASSQPSGPYNEQFF.